The text below deals with one TCR beta chain. Its antigen is as yet unknown. The data stem from a study of cytomegalovirus exposure and HLA in healthy donors. Study results and caveats: Whilst most TCR sequences proved rare, a subset of public TCRs occurred across many donors. The study designated over 150 TCR beta chains cytomegalovirus-associated.

Produced via immunoSEQ multiplex PCR; TCRdb's table is partial and in-frame only. The sample lists over 85,000 clones; 93% were seen once. The donors were members of the roughly 130-subject validation cohort (separate from the approximately 730-subject first cohort). Sequenced material: PBMCs. The receptor was derived from a woman aged 25 to 39 in good health and CMV-seropositive.

CDR3 in DNA: TGTGCCAGCTCGGATGGGGGCTTCCAGCCCCAGCATTTT. Translating it yields CASSDGGFQPQHF. This chain connects TRBV2 to TRBJ1-5; the D gene is possibly TRBD1 (6 bases). CDR1 SNHLY and CDR2 FYNNEI come from the germline V gene. Between the trimmed V and J ends, which lost 8 bases and 7 bases, there was a span of 15 bases. The CDR3 loop spans 13 amino acids.